The TCR beta chain under discussion was sequenced for a study of cytomegalovirus exposure and HLA in healthy donors. Overall study findings and caveats: As immune exposure information, only CMV serostatus was available. Sequencing had likely introduced a cluster of highly shared sequence variants as an artifact. Three of the chains that were CMV-associated were confirmed in vitro to be specific for CMV antigens.

V lost 1 base, J lost 7 bases, and 10 bases lay in between. Germline lookup yields CDR1 MNHEY and CDR2 SVGAGI. This CDR3 contains 13 residues. Vbeta (60) and Jbeta (13) primers were used in the PCR. TCRdb keeps only in-frame clones here, not all; method: immunoSEQ multiplex PCR. The repertoire consists of under 250,000 clones, with approximately 87% occurring once and the leading ten covering over 1%. Nominally healthy donors provided the samples, though records likely missed some immune exposures. For this clone: No antigen is known for it.

The receptor was isolated from a human donor in good health. The sequencing input was PBMCs. V usage is TRBV6-5 and J usage is TRBJ1-2, with a weak D call TRBD1 (5 bases). The CDR3 here is CASSYWQGGGYTF. The CDR3 DNA sequence: TGTGCCAGCAGTTACTGGCAGGGTGGTGGCTACACCTTC.